The next 8 T cell receptor beta chains were all read from a single sample in a study of OX40 agonist ivuxolimab in advanced cancers. Sequencing used immunoSEQ multiplex PCR; TCRdb keeps in-frame clones, though not all of them. This sample has over 50,000 clones, with roughly 82% found just once. The sequences come from CD4+ or CD8+ T cells sorted from blood, collected in a trial of the OX40 agonist ivuxolimab. Source of these receptors: an adult with an advanced solid tumor such as melanoma, head and neck, liver or kidney cancer.

V and J are TRBV14 and TRBJ1-2, with D perhaps TRBD1 (5 bases). This CDR3 region has 15 residues. V lost 4 bases and J lost 5, with 17 bases in between. The germline gives CDR1 SGHDN, CDR2 FVKESK. The CDR3 sequence is CASSPLGRVLYGYTF. The CDR3 region has the DNA TGTGCCAGCAGCCCCCTTGGCAGGGTGCTTTATGGCTACACCTTC.

This chain links TRBV6-6 with TRBJ1-2, with D possibly matching TRBD1 (6 bases). From germline, CDR1 is MNHNY and CDR2 SVGAGI (reference sequence). CDR3 length equals 15 residues. The germline V and J ends were trimmed by 6 bases and 0 bases, with 14 bases remaining between them. CDR3 nucleotides: TGTGCCAGCAGATCGGGGGGCGGAGCTAACTATGGCTACACCTTC. Its protein product is CASRSGGGANYGYTF.

The gene calls are TRBV7-3 and TRBJ2-7, with 9 bases aligning to TRBD1. The CDR3 totals 15 residues. The ends lost 4 bases at V and 2 bases at J; junction bases unmatched: 6. Germline V lookup: CDR1 SGHTA, CDR2 FQGTGA. CDR3 sequence reads: CASSSQGQGPYEQYF. DNA for the CDR3: TGTGCCAGCAGCTCGCAGGGACAGGGACCCTACGAGCAGTACTTC. Drawing the rest from reference TRBV7-3 and TRBJ2-7, the complete variable domain is GAGVSQTPSNKVTEKGKYVELRCDPISGHTALYWYRQSLGQGPEFLIYFQGTGAADDSGLPNDRFFAVRPEGSVSTLKIQRTERGDSAVYLCASSSQGQGPYEQYFGPGTRLTVT.

This chain uses TRBV5-6 with TRBJ1-2, with D perhaps matching TRBD1 (6 bases). CDR3 length equals 15 residues. Trimming cost V 4 bases and J 2 bases, with 15 bases left between them. Germline V gene data show CDR1 as SGHDT and CDR2 as YYEEEE. The CDR3, as DNA: TGTGCCAGCAGCCGGACAGTCTCAGTAAACTATGGCTACACCTTC. Translating it yields CASSRTVSVNYGYTF.

The V call is TRBV9, the J call TRBJ2-1; TRBD2 matches at 7 bases. The germline gives CDR1 SGDLS, CDR2 YYNGEE. There are 15 residues in the CDR3. V shed 4 bases, J shed 2 bases, and the junction held 6 bases outside the gene matches. DNA for the CDR3: TGTGCCAGCAGCCATGGAGCGGGGACCTACAATGAGCAGTTCTTC. Protein product: CASSHGAGTYNEQFF. Based on the CDR3 plus reference TRBV9 and TRBJ2-1, the full variable domain is DSGVTQTPKHLITATGQRVTLRCSPRSGDLSVYWYQQSLDQGLQFLIQYYNGEERAKGNILERFSAQQFPDLHSELNLSSLELGDSALYFCASSHGAGTYNEQFFGPGTRLTVL.

The chain is built from TRBV30 and TRBJ1-2; no clear D. V was shortened by 7 bases and J by 5 bases, with 17 bases between the two germline ends. The CDR3 is made up of 13 amino acids. Germline CDR1 and CDR2: GTSNPN and SVGIG (reference sequence). CDR3 coding DNA: TGTGCCTTTAGAAGAGGCAAGGCATATGGCTACACCTTC. Translated: CAFRRGKAYGYTF.

The genes are TRBV5-1 and TRBJ2-3; a weak D match, TRBD2 (5 bases). V was shortened by 6 bases and J by 1 base, with 9 bases between the two germline ends. Germline V gives CDR1 SGHRS, CDR2 YFSETQ. The CDR3 runs to 13 residues. The CDR3 region is CASTEGGTDTQYF. The CDR3 DNA is TGCGCCAGCACCGAGGGCGGCACAGATACGCAGTATTTT.

This chain links TRBV7-3 with TRBJ1-2, with D hard to call. With 7 bases removed from V and 4 bases from J, the gap between germline ends came to 13 bases. The germline CDR1 and CDR2 sequences are SGHTA and FQGTGA. The CDR3 is made up of 13 amino acids. The CDR3 protein is CASTEGSGYGYTF. CDR3 nucleotide sequence: TGTGCCAGCACCGAGGGTTCAGGCTATGGCTACACCTTC.